The T cell receptor beta chain described here comes from a study of identical twins. The donor group consisted entirely of healthy Caucasians. General study findings and limits: There were fewer insertions in abundant cord blood beta clonotypes, but memory repertoires showed no such pattern. Twins shared out-of-frame alpha sequences with excess low generation probability. A cross-sectional statistical analysis, not follow-up of the same donors, supported the conclusions.

TCRdb reanalysed the 5' RACE reads using MiXCR and keeps one entry per CDR3 protein. The sample yields roughly 290,000 distinct CDR3 sequences, just under 9.5% seen once. Concerning this clonotype itself: Antigen specificity is unknown.

This CDR3 region has 10 residues. Germline CDR1 ENHRY, CDR2 SYGVKD. Trimming cost V 11 bases and J 4 bases, with 8 bases left between them. In addition, the sample was reused for a study of yellow fever vaccine responses in identical twins.

The sample taken for sequencing was CD8+ T cells sorted from blood. The chain has TRBV10-3 and TRBJ1-1; D possibly corresponds to TRBD1 (6 bases). The source is a woman aged 18-35 years in good health. The CDR3 DNA reads TGTGCCGCAGGGGTCACTGAAGCTTTCTTT. It specifies CAAGVTEAFF.